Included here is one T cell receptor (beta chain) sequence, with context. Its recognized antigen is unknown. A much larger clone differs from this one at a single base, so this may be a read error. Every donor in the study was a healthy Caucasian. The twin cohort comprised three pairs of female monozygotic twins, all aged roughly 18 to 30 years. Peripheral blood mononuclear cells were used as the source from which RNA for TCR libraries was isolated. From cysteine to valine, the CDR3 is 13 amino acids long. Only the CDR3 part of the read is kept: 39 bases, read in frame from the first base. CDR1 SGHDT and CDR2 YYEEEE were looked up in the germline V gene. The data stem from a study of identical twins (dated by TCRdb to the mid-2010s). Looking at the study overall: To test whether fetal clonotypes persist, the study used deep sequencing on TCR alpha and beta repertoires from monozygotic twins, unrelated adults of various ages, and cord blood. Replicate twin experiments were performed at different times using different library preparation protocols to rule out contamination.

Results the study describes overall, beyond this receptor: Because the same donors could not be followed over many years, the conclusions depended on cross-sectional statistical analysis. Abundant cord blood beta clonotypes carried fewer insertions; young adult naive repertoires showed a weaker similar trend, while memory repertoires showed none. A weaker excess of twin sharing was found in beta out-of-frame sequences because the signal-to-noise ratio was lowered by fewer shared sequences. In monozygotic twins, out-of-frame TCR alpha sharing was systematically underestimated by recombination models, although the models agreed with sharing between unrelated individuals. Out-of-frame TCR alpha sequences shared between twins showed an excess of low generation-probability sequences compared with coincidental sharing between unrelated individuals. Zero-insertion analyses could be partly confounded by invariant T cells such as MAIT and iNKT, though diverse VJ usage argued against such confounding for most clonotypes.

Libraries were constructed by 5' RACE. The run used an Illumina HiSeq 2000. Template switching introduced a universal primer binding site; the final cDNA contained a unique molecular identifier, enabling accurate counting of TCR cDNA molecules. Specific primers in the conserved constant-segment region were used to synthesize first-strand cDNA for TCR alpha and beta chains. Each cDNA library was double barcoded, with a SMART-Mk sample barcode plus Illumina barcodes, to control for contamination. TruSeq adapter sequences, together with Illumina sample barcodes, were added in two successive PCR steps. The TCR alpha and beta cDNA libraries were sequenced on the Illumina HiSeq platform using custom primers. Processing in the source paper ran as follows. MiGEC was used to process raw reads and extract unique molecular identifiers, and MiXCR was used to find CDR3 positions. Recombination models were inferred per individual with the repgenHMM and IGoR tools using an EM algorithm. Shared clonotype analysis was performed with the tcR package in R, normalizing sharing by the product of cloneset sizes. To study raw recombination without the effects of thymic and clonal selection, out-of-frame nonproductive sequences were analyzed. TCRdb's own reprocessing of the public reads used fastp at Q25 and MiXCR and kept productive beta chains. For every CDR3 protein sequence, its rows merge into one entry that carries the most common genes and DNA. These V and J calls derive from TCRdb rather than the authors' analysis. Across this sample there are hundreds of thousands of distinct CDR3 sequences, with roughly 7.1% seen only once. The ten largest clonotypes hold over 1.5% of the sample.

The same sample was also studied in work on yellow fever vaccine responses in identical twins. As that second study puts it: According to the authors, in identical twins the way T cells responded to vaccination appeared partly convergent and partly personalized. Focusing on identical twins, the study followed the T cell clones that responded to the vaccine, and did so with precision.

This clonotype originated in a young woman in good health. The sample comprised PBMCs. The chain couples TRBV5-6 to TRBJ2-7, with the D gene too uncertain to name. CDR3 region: CTSSLAVDYEQYV. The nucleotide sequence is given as TGTACCAGCAGCTTGGCGGTTGATTACGAGCAGTACGTC.